These 27 T cell receptor beta chains came from one sample sequenced in a study of T cells in narcolepsy. Sequencing was performed with immunoSEQ multiplex PCR; in TCRdb, only in-frame clones are kept and a portion is missing. Of over 30,000 clones listed, roughly 88% are singletons. Sequenced input: CD45RA- memory CD4+ T cells from PBMCs. These receptors were collected from a human donor with narcolepsy.

The genes are TRBV7-2 and TRBJ1-1, with a weak D call TRBD1 (5 bases). Trimming shortened V by 1 base and J by 10 bases, and 13 bases separated the two germline ends. CDR3 length equals 13 residues. The germline V gene has CDR1 SGHTA and CDR2 FQGNSA. DNA for the CDR3: TGTGCCAGCAGCTTAGACCCGGGGGTATCAGCTTTCTTT. It codes for CASSLDPGVSAFF. The full variable domain, rest sourced from reference TRBV7-2 and TRBJ1-1, is GAGVSQSPSNKVTEKGKDVELRCDPISGHTALYWYRQSLGQGLEFLIYFQGNSAPDKSGLPSDRFSAERTGGSVSTLTIQRTQQEDSAVYLCASSLDPGVSAFFGQGTRLTVV.

Only a few counts were recorded for this clone. The chain is built from TRBV19 and TRBJ1-3, with 7 bases identical to TRBD1. Germline CDR1 reads LNHDA; CDR2 reads SQIVND (reference sequence). This CDR3 has 15 residues. The V gene end was trimmed by 5 bases and the J gene end by 0 bases; junction bases not matched to a gene: 4. The CDR3 DNA follows: TGTGCCAGTAGTCTTCGGACAGGCTCTGGAAACACCATATATTTT. Its protein is CASSLRTGSGNTIYF.

V gene TRBV20-1 combines with J gene TRBJ1-1; D is undetermined. Per the germline V gene, CDR1 is DFQATT and CDR2 is SNEGSKA (reference sequence). The CDR3 has 8 amino acids. V lost 4 bases to trimming and J lost 10 bases, with 4 bases between them. The CDR3 loop reads CSAKRAFF. The CDR3 DNA reads as TGCAGTGCTAAAAGAGCTTTCTTT.

The chain couples TRBV19 to TRBJ1-1; TRBD1 aligns across 7 bases. This CDR3 region has 11 residues. Trimming at V came to 6 bases and at J to 13 bases, leaving 8 bases not matched to a gene. Per the germline V gene, CDR1 is LNHDA and CDR2 is SQIVND (reference sequence). The CDR3, as DNA: TGTGCCAGTAGAGGCGGCCAGGGGGTTTTCTTT. Translating it yields CASRGGQGVFF.

Points on this clone: The germline gene is not matched at one end of the junction; a read error may be the cause. The chain employs TRBV9 and TRBJ2-5; TRBD2 matches at 11 bases. Germline V gene data show CDR1 as SGDLS and CDR2 as YYNGEE. The CDR3 sequence is 15 residues long. The DNA for the CDR3 is TGTGCCAGCAACGTAGGCCTAGCGGGAGGTGAGACCCAGTACTTC. It codes for CASNVGLAGGETQYF.

The chain uses TRBV7-2 and TRBJ1-1; no clear D. The germline V gene has CDR1 SGHTA and CDR2 FQGNSA. This CDR3 region has 13 residues. V lost 5 bases to trimming and J lost 10 bases, with 17 bases between them. CDR3 sequence reads: CASSPSSGGIAFF. As DNA, the CDR3 is TGTGCCAGCAGCCCATCCTCCGGCGGGATAGCTTTCTTT.

The gene calls are TRBV7-8 and TRBJ1-3; D uncertain. V was cut by 5 bases and J by 4 bases, with 12 bases left in between. This CDR3 contains 14 residues. Germline V CDR1 and CDR2: SGHVS, FQNEAQ. The DNA of the CDR3 is TGTGCCAGCAGCCCATTTCTGCAGGGAAACACCATATATTTT. It translates to CASSPFLQGNTIYF.

The chain joins TRBV28 to TRBJ2-7; no clear D gene. In germline, CDR1 is MDHEN, CDR2 SYDVKM. This CDR3 has 14 amino acids. V was clipped by 7 bases and J by 2 bases, with 15 bases between them. The CDR3 nucleotides are TGTGCCAGCACCGGGCCCGCACCTCCCTACGAGCAGTACTTC. Translated, it gives CASTGPAPPYEQYF. The whole variable domain, filled in from reference TRBV28 and TRBJ2-7, reads DVKVTQSSRYLVKRTGEKVFLECVQDMDHENMFWYRQDPGLGLRLIYFSYDVKMKEKGDIPEGYSVSREKKERFSLILESASTNQTSMYLCASTGPAPPYEQYFGPGTRLTVT.

The chain couples TRBV30 to TRBJ2-3; D not resolved. CDR3 length: 12 amino acids. V lost 0 bases and J 6 bases, leaving 7 bases between the germline ends. Germline lookup yields CDR1 GTSNPN and CDR2 SVGIG (reference sequence). CDR3 sequence: CAWSVMADTQYF. CDR3 bases: TGTGCCTGGAGTGTGATGGCGGATACGCAGTATTTT.

This chain uses TRBV11-3 with TRBJ2-7; perhaps D is TRBD1 or TRBD2 (5 bases each). V gave up 7 bases and J gave up 4 bases, with 11 bases separating them. This CDR3 is 12 amino acids long. Per the germline V gene, CDR1 is SGHNT and CDR2 is YENEEA. CDR3 residues: CASIHGGYEQYF. The CDR3 DNA reads as TGTGCCAGCATCCATGGGGGTTACGAGCAGTACTTC.

In DNA form, the CDR3 reads TGTGCCAGCAGCTTTGGCCTCATTACCTACGAGCAGTACTTC. Translation gives CASSFGLITYEQYF. J is TRBJ2-7 and V is TRBV5-5, with D unclear. The CDR3 consists of 14 residues. CDR1 is SGHKS and CDR2 is YYEKEE in the germline V gene (reference sequence). V lost 2 bases to trimming and J lost 2 bases, with 11 bases between them.

The chain links TRBV11-3 to TRBJ2-7; D gene ambiguous. This CDR3 is built from 12 residues. V was trimmed by 1 base and J by 8 bases, leaving 9 bases between them. From germline, CDR1 is SGHNT and CDR2 YENEEA. The DNA of the CDR3 is TGTGCCAGCAGCTTAGGGTCCGCAAAGCAGTACTTC. This codes for CASSLGSAKQYF.

This clone was detected only once. This chain links TRBV15 with TRBJ2-5; D remains ambiguous. This CDR3 comprises 11 residues. With 0 bases removed from V and 7 bases from J, the gap between germline ends came to 3 bases. Germline CDR1 reads LNHNV; CDR2 reads YYDKDF (reference sequence). The CDR3 DNA is TGTGCCACCAGCAGAGAGGGGACCCAGTACTTC. Translating it yields CATSREGTQYF.

The chain recombines TRBV7-7 with TRBJ2-5, with D uncertain. V was trimmed by 5 bases and J by 4 bases, leaving 5 bases between them. The CDR3 runs to 11 residues. Germline lookup yields CDR1 SSHAT and CDR2 FNYEAQ (reference sequence). The CDR3 nucleotides are TGTGCCAGCAGCCGAGGAGAGACCCAGTACTTC. This encodes CASSRGETQYF.

The chain uses TRBV9 and TRBJ2-5; 9 bases agree with TRBD1. The CDR3 is made up of 15 amino acids. CDR1 is SGDLS, CDR2 YYNGEE, per germline. Trimming at V came to 4 bases and at J to 3 bases, leaving 7 bases not matched to a gene. The CDR3 spells CASSPQQGAEETQYF. The CDR3 DNA reads as TGTGCCAGCAGCCCACAACAGGGGGCGGAAGAGACCCAGTACTTC.

The chain is built from TRBV7-3 and TRBJ2-5; D unresolved. V was cut by 3 bases and J by 3 bases, with 5 bases left in between. CDR1 and CDR2 from the germline V gene are SGHTA and FQGTGA. CDR3 length: 12 amino acids. CDR3 bases: TGTGCCAGCAGCTTTGGCGAAGAGACCCAGTACTTC. The encoded protein is CASSFGEETQYF.

This clone was recorded only once. The chain carries TRBV5-8 and TRBJ1-5; tentatively, D is TRBD1 (5 bases). Germline V gene sequence: CDR1 SGHTS, CDR2 YDEGEE. V was shortened by 1 base and J by 7 bases, with 15 bases between the two germline ends. The CDR3 is 15 residues long. CDR3 bases: TGTGCCAGCAGCTTGTGGTCAGGGAAGAACCAGCCCCAGCATTTT. Translation gives CASSLWSGKNQPQHF.

The chain couples TRBV25-1 to TRBJ1-1, with D unclear. Trimming stripped 1 base from V and 7 bases from J, with 7 bases between. Looked up from germline, CDR1 is MGHDK and CDR2 is SYGVNS. The CDR3 runs 12 residues. This CDR3 reads CASSEFGVEAFF. The CDR3, as DNA: TGTGCCAGCAGTGAATTTGGTGTTGAAGCTTTCTTT.

The rearrangement links TRBV4-2 to TRBJ1-1; D is perhaps TRBD1 (5 bases). The CDR3 has 15 residues. Germline CDR1 LGHNA, CDR2 YNFKEQ. The V end lost 0 bases, the J end lost 1 base, and 9 bases lay between the germline ends. Written as DNA, the CDR3 is TGTGCCAGCAGCCAAGAAGTAAGGGGGAACACTGAAGCTTTCTTT. Its protein product is CASSQEVRGNTEAFF.

V is TRBV19 and J is TRBJ1-2; D remains ambiguous. The V gene's germline CDR1 is LNHDA and CDR2 SQIVND (reference sequence). V lost 4 bases and J 2 bases, leaving 8 bases between the germline ends. The CDR3 totals 13 residues. CDR3 residues: CASSTAGNYGYTF. The CDR3 DNA is TGTGCCAGTAGTACCGCGGGCAACTATGGCTACACCTTC.

The chain uses TRBV7-6 and TRBJ1-2; weak D call: TRBD1 (5 bases). Trimming removed 4 bases from V and 7 bases from J, with 10 bases in between. The CDR3 is 12 residues long. CDR1 and CDR2 from the germline V gene are SGHVS and FNYEAQ. CDR3 coding DNA: TGTGCCAGCAGCTCCGTGGACATTGGCTACACCTTC. Encoded protein: CASSSVDIGYTF.

This clone was counted a few times. The chain recombines TRBV19 with TRBJ1-1; 7 nucleotides match TRBD1. Germline V gives CDR1 LNHDA, CDR2 SQIVND (reference sequence). The junction had 11 bases not matched to a gene; V was cut back by 10 bases and J by 3 bases. CDR3 size: 14 residues. The CDR3 is CATLHTGQHTEAFF. The CDR3 region has the DNA TGTGCCACCCTCCACACGGGACAGCACACTGAAGCTTTCTTT. The full variable domain, completed using reference TRBV19 and TRBJ1-1, is DGGITQSPKYLFRKEGQNVTLSCEQNLNHDAMYWYRQDPGQGLRLIYYSQIVNDFQKGDIAEGYSVSREKKESFPLTVTSAQKNPTAFYLCATLHTGQHTEAFFGQGTRLTVV.

This chain links TRBV9 with TRBJ2-3, with TRBD2 as a possible D gene (7 bases). V lost 6 bases, J lost 2 bases, and 19 bases lay in between. This CDR3 spans 16 amino acids. Germline values: CDR1 SGDLS, CDR2 YYNGEE. CDR3 loop: CASTKGGGWDTDTQYF. Written as DNA, the CDR3 is TGTGCCAGCACCAAAGGGGGGGGCTGGGACACAGATACGCAGTATTTT.

The chain employs TRBV7-8 and TRBJ1-2; no clear D. The CDR3 runs to 14 residues. The germline V gene encodes CDR1 SGHVS and CDR2 FQNEAQ. V was shortened by 1 base and J by 2 bases, with 8 bases between the two germline ends. The CDR3 nucleotides are TGTGCCAGCAGCTTAGGAAACATAAACTATGGCTACACCTTC. Its translation: CASSLGNINYGYTF.

Turning to this clone: This sample includes further DNA sequences coding for the same CDR3. The rearrangement joins TRBV12-5 to TRBJ1-4; D perhaps matches TRBD1 (5 bases). Germline CDR1 is LGHNT and CDR2 is FRNRAP. V was trimmed by 5 bases and J by 3 bases, leaving 13 bases between them. The CDR3 has 15 residues. The CDR3 DNA follows: TGTGCTAGTGGTCCCGGGACGCCGGCTAATGAAAAACTGTTTTTT. It codes for CASGPGTPANEKLFF.

The CDR3 nucleotides are TGTGCCAGCAGTCAGGGCAGGACAAGCTCTGGAAACACCATATATTTT. It yields the protein CASSQGRTSSGNTIYF. The rearrangement joins TRBV28 to TRBJ1-3; D possibly corresponds to TRBD1 (5 bases). CDR3 length: 16 residues. V lost 5 bases and J lost 0, with 14 bases in between. Germline lookup yields CDR1 MDHEN and CDR2 SYDVKM.

V and J are TRBV19 and TRBJ2-3; D is perhaps TRBD2 (7 bases). V was shortened by 7 bases and J by 5 bases, with 10 bases between the two germline ends. Germline-derived CDR1 and CDR2 are LNHDA and SQIVND (reference sequence). This CDR3 is built from 12 residues. In DNA form, the CDR3 reads TGTGCCAGTATGAGGGGGGGAGATACGCAGTATTTT. This gives the protein CASMRGGDTQYF.